These T cell receptor beta chains were read from a single sample in a study of T cells after yellow fever vaccination. TCRdb called the 5' RACE reads again in MiXCR, with one record for every CDR3 protein. This sample carries about 320,000 distinct CDR3 sequences, about 10% of them seen once, and the ten largest clones take 2.5% to 4%. The source material was CD4+ T cells sorted from PBMCs, sampled 45 days after the yellow fever booster vaccination. The source of these receptors is a young man who received the YFV17D yellow fever vaccine. Both conserved end residues are part of each CDR3. Each record gives: V gene, J gene, CDR3 protein.

V: TRBV6-1; J: TRBJ2-1; CDR3: CASSENTLNEQFF
V: TRBV5-1; J: TRBJ2-3; CDR3: CASSYGGSADTQYF
V: TRBV7-8; J: TRBJ2-7; CDR3: CASSRRGSGMSSYEQYF
V: TRBV5-1; J: TRBJ1-2; CDR3: CATQTGESGYGYTF
V: TRBV5-6; J: TRBJ2-7; CDR3: CASSETSGGKDEQYF
V: TRBV7-3; J: TRBJ2-7; CDR3: CASSNLTSGGTTYEQYF
V: TRBV5-5; J: TRBJ2-5; CDR3: CASSLVGAETQYF
V: TRBV2; J: TRBJ2-5; CDR3: CASFSRGQETQYF
V: TRBV7-9; J: TRBJ1-2; CDR3: CASSLIGGVTGYYGYTF
V: TRBV12-3/TRBV12-4; J: TRBJ1-1; CDR3: CASRPWGDTEAFF
V: TRBV3-1; J: TRBJ2-3; CDR3: CASSQGWGPTDTQYF
V: TRBV4-1; J: TRBJ2-2; CDR3: CASSQGTSGGMNTGELFF
V: TRBV4-1; J: TRBJ1-1; CDR3: CASSRTRDQTTEAFF
V: TRBV25-1; J: TRBJ2-3; CDR3: CASSEGGGSTDTQYF
V: TRBV6-1; J: TRBJ2-5; CDR3: CASSGLVDGPQETQYF
V: TRBV12-3/TRBV12-4; J: TRBJ1-6; CDR3: CASSFRVNSPLHF
V: TRBV7-2; J: TRBJ2-3; CDR3: CASSLSDGTDTQYF
V: TRBV12-3/TRBV12-4; J: TRBJ2-4; CDR3: CASSARSGNIQYF
V: TRBV5-5; J: TRBJ1-6; CDR3: CASSTRLLAAGVDNSPLHF
V: TRBV6-5; J: TRBJ2-3; CDR3: CASSSPGGRTDTQYF
V: TRBV6-1; J: TRBJ1-1; CDR3: CASSEGRDRVYTEAFF
V: TRBV7-2; J: TRBJ2-1; CDR3: CASSLGRGAHEQFF
V: TRBV6-5; J: TRBJ1-6; CDR3: CASSRTGFQDSPLHF
V: TRBV5-1; J: TRBJ2-5; CDR3: CASSPPVAGEETQYF
V: TRBV5-1; J: TRBJ1-2; CDR3: CASSLNRAYGYTF
V: TRBV5-1; J: TRBJ2-5; CDR3: CASSNRAAGETQYF
V: TRBV4-1; J: TRBJ1-2; CDR3: CASSQDRGFNGYTF
V: TRBV11-1; J: TRBJ2-7; CDR3: CASSFTSPYEQYF
V: TRBV27; J: TRBJ2-1; CDR3: CASSDVAGVNEQFF
V: TRBV10-3; J: TRBJ2-7; CDR3: CAIRSGGVSEQYF
V: TRBV6-5; J: TRBJ2-5; CDR3: CASSRRQSQETQYF
V: TRBV6-6; J: TRBJ1-1; CDR3: CASRTRRNTEAFF
V: TRBV2; J: TRBJ2-3; CDR3: CASSAGQWEGDTQYF
V: TRBV10-3; J: TRBJ2-5; CDR3: CAIRRTGDLAGETQYF
V: TRBV27; J: TRBJ1-3; CDR3: CASSSDSGAGNTIYF
V: TRBV18; J: TRBJ2-7; CDR3: CASSPSPLVEQYF
V: TRBV6-5; J: TRBJ1-1; CDR3: CATLSWDTTEAFF
V: TRBV5-1; J: TRBJ1-2; CDR3: CASSFLDQGAVGYTF
V: TRBV18; J: TRBJ1-5; CDR3: CASSLGTGTNQPQHF
V: TRBV20-1; J: TRBJ2-1; CDR3: CSAHRTSGGTYNEQFF
V: TRBV20-1; J: TRBJ1-6; CDR3: CSAQPTGILNSPLHF
V: TRBV5-8; J: TRBJ2-5; CDR3: CASSLTAVVQTQYF
V: TRBV7-2; J: TRBJ1-2; CDR3: CASSLGHGYTF
V: TRBV21-1; J: TRBJ2-3; CDR3: CASSKARYAVAGGIDTQYF
V: TRBV27; J: TRBJ2-3; CDR3: CASRKISGGAADTQYF
V: TRBV7-9; J: TRBJ1-6; CDR3: CASRRQGASPLHF
V: TRBV7-9; J: TRBJ2-3; CDR3: CASSLLTLVYTDTQYF
V: TRBV9; J: TRBJ1-3; CDR3: CASSVGGTGYGNTIYF